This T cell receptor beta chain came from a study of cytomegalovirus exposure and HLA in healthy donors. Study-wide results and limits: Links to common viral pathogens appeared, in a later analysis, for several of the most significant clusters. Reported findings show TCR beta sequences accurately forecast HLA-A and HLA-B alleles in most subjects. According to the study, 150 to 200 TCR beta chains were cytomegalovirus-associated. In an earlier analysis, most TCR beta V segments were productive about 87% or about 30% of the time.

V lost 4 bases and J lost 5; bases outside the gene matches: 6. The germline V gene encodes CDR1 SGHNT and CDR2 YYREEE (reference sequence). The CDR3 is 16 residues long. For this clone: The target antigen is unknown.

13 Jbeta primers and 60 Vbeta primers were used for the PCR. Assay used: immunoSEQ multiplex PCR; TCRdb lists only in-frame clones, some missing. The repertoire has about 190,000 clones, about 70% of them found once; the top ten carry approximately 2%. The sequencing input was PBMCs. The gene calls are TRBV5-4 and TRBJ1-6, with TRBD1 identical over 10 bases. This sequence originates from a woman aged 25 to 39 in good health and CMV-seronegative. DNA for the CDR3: TGTGCCAGCAGCCCCGGGACAGGGGCCAATAATTCACCCCTCCACTTT. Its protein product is CASSPGTGANNSPLHF.